The source of this T cell receptor (beta chain) is a study of blood T cell repertoires in COVID-19. For the study at large: The United States, Italy and Spain were the sources of the acute and convalescent COVID-19 samples. Sources were T cells, B-cell-depleted T cells, or PBMCs; the material itself was cDNA or gDNA.

Original analysis: Amplification with reference gene primers provided the estimates of nucleated cell counts. Using immunoSEQ multiplex PCR, the repertoire was profiled, and TCRdb retains in-frame clones only, with some absent. The V and J calls and the clone size are those of that table, but D and trimming were determined from the DNA. The table records over 100,000 clones, 80% to 90% of them present only once. Germline CDR1 is SQVTM and CDR2 is ANQGSEA. Trimming removed 8 bases from V and 4 bases from J, with 17 bases in between. The CDR3 sequence is 13 residues long. Input material: peripheral blood. This rearrangement joins TRBV29-1 to TRBJ1-2; TRBD1 is a possible D gene (5 bases). The TCR sequence derives from a man aged 50 to 59 with active COVID-19. This CDR3 is CSSAGGVGYGYTF. The DNA of the CDR3 is TGCAGCAGTGCGGGGGGGGTTGGCTATGGCTACACCTTC.